What follows are 21 T cell receptor beta chains derived from one specimen sequenced in a study of a mutant IDH1 vaccine in newly diagnosed glioma. These receptors have no identified antigens. Sequencing was performed with immunoSEQ multiplex PCR; in TCRdb, only in-frame clones are kept and a portion is missing. This table has tens of thousands of clones, roughly four fifths appearing once. Time point: week 47, end of study. All doses held 300 ug of mutant IDH1 20-mer peptide, with topical imiquimod. Sequences were derived from PBMCs, sampled from a glioma patient whose treatment included an IDH1 peptide vaccine. The receptors shown here come from a middle-aged man with glioma.

This clone appeared once. The genes are TRBV18 and TRBJ2-7; D may be TRBD1 (5 bases). Trimming left V 0 bases short and J 2 bases short, with 8 bases between. Germline assignment: CDR1 KGHSH and CDR2 LQKENI. This CDR3 is built from 14 residues. The CDR3 region is CASSPPGLAYEQYF. CDR3 coding DNA: TGTGCCAGCTCACCACCGGGGCTAGCCTACGAGCAGTACTTC.

The chain is built from TRBV30 and TRBJ2-7; D may match TRBD1 or TRBD2 (5 bases each). The CDR3 contains 14 residues. The germline V gene encodes CDR1 GTSNPN and CDR2 SVGIG (reference sequence). The V gene lost 3 bases and the J gene lost 1 base, with 13 bases spanning the gap. The CDR3 DNA reads TGTGCCTGGAGATTCCAAGGGACGTCCTACGAGCAGTACTTC. Its protein is CAWRFQGTSYEQYF.

The V gene is TRBV12-5, the J gene TRBJ2-5, with a possible D match to TRBD1 (5 bases). Germline V gives CDR1 LGHNT, CDR2 FRNRAP. This CDR3 contains 17 residues. The ends were cut back, 2 bases at V and 4 bases at J, with 20 bases in the middle. Written as DNA, the CDR3 is TGTGCTAGTGGTTTGACAAGGGGTCTCCCCCTGGGAGAGACCCAGTACTTC. Its protein is CASGLTRGLPLGETQYF. The complete variable domain, with remaining parts taken from reference TRBV12-5 and TRBJ2-5, reads DARVTQTPRHKVTEMGQEVTMRCQPILGHNTVFWYRQTMMQGLELLAYFRNRAPLDDSGMPKDRFSAEMPDATLATLKIQPSEPRDSAVYFCASGLTRGLPLGETQYFGPGTRLLVL.

The chain is built from TRBV19 and TRBJ2-3, with unresolved D. V was trimmed by 3 bases and J by 5 bases, leaving 9 bases between them. Germline assignment: CDR1 LNHDA and CDR2 SQIVND (reference sequence). This CDR3 has 13 amino acids. CDR3 protein: CASSMSPGDTQYF. As DNA, the CDR3 is TGTGCCAGTAGTATGAGTCCAGGAGATACGCAGTATTTT.

The chain joins TRBV19 to TRBJ2-3, with 12 bases matching TRBD2. V was pared by 6 bases and J by 4 bases, with 5 bases of the junction left unmatched. Germline V gene data show CDR1 as LNHDA and CDR2 as SQIVND (reference sequence). The CDR3 length is 15 residues. CDR3 DNA sequence: TGTGCCAGTAGCGGACTAGCGGGACCTGCAGATACGCAGTATTTT. Its protein product is CASSGLAGPADTQYF.

This clone was seen at least ten times. The rearrangement joins TRBV6-5 to TRBJ1-1; D is undetermined. CDR3 length: 15 amino acids. CDR1 is MNHEY, CDR2 SVGAGI, per germline. The V gene lost 2 bases and the J gene lost 4 bases, with 14 bases spanning the gap. CDR3 sequence reads: CASSYRSVSGTEAFF. The CDR3 bases are TGTGCCAGCAGTTACAGGTCGGTGTCCGGCACTGAAGCTTTCTTT.

This clone appeared a few times. V and J are TRBV10-2 and TRBJ2-7, with D maybe TRBD1 (6 bases). The length of the CDR3 is 12 residues. V was trimmed by 9 bases and J by 6 bases, leaving 15 bases between them. Germline CDR1 is WSHSY and CDR2 is SAAADI. The CDR3 region is CASTGTISEQYF. The CDR3 DNA reads TGCGCCAGTACCGGGACAATATCCGAGCAGTACTTC.

The chain employs TRBV11-2 and TRBJ2-3; D is unresolved. V lost 8 bases and J 7 bases, leaving 16 bases between the germline ends. This CDR3 is 13 amino acids long. Germline V gene data show CDR1 as SGHAT and CDR2 as FQNNGV. Written as DNA, the CDR3 is TGTGCCAGCCACAACGATGGTGGTTATACGCAGTATTTT. This translates into CASHNDGGYTQYF.

V is TRBV30 and J is TRBJ2-1, with 7 bases that match TRBD2. V lost 1 base and J lost 9; bases outside the gene matches: 12. This CDR3 has 15 residues. Germline CDR1 reads GTSNPN; CDR2 reads SVGIG (reference sequence). CDR3 DNA sequence: TGTGCCTGGAGTGGGATAGCGGGCCGGAGGGGTGAGCAGTTCTTC. It specifies CAWSGIAGRRGEQFF.

The V call is TRBV5-4, the J call TRBJ1-3, with 9 bases aligning to TRBD1. Trimming at V came to 4 bases and at J to 1 base, leaving 9 bases not matched to a gene. Per the germline V gene, CDR1 is SGHNT and CDR2 is YYREEE (reference sequence). The CDR3 covers 17 residues. CDR3 region: CASSPRTGENSGNTIYF. The CDR3 DNA sequence: TGTGCCAGCAGCCCCCGGACAGGGGAAAATTCTGGAAACACCATATATTTT.

J is TRBJ2-1 and V is TRBV4-3, with unresolved D. The CDR3 is made up of 15 amino acids. Trimming pared 3 bases from V and 7 bases from J, leaving 16 bases between. Germline CDR1 and CDR2: LGHNA and YSLEER. CDR3 coding DNA: TGCGCCAGCAGCCACCCCCAACGAAGCAGGAATGAGCAGTTCTTC. It codes for CASSHPQRSRNEQFF.

CDR3 bases: TGTGCCAGCAGTGCTACGGCGGACAGGGCGGTCTATGGCTACACCTTC. It specifies CASSATADRAVYGYTF. The V gene is TRBV2, the J gene TRBJ1-2, with TRBD1 matching over 8 bases. The CDR3 is 16 amino acids. The germline CDR1 and CDR2 sequences are SNHLY and FYNNEI. The J segment lost 4 bases and the V segment lost 4 bases, leaving 11 bases of the junction unmatched. The full variable domain, in which reference TRBV2 and TRBJ1-2 provide the parts outside the CDR3, is EPEVTQTPSHQVTQMGQEVILRCVPISNHLYFYWYRQILGQKVEFLVSFYNNEISEKSEIFDDQFSVERPDGSNFTLKIRSTKLEDSAMYFCASSATADRAVYGYTFGSGTRLTVV.

The rearrangement uses TRBV2 and TRBJ2-5; 11 bases align to TRBD2. Germline loops: CDR1 SNHLY, CDR2 FYNNEI. Germline trimming cut 6 bases from V and 5 bases from J; bases unmatched to any gene: 11. The CDR3 has 16 amino acids. Written as DNA, the CDR3 is TGTGCCAGCAGCCCACTAGCGGGGGCGGGGTCGGAGACCCAGTACTTC. This codes for CASSPLAGAGSETQYF.

This chain uses TRBV5-4 with TRBJ2-5; D may be TRBD1 or TRBD2 (5 bases each). V lost 7 bases and J lost 4, with 14 bases in between. Germline loops: CDR1 SGHNT, CDR2 YYREEE (reference sequence). The CDR3 covers 13 residues. In nucleotides, the CDR3 is TGTGCCAGCTGGAAGGTTGGGGGAGAGACCCAGTACTTC. Translation: CASWKVGGETQYF.

This clone was detected only a few times. A read error may account for a junction end that differs from germline. This chain connects TRBV4-2 to TRBJ1-1; D uncertain. CDR1 LGHNA and CDR2 YNFKEQ come from the germline V gene. The CDR3 is 16 residues long. The CDR3 region is CASSPRRSMENTEAFF. The CDR3 DNA reads as TGTGCCAGTAGCCCTAGGCGATCCATGGAGAACACTGAAGCTTTCTTT.

This sequence joins TRBV29-1 and TRBJ2-3, with 9 bases matching TRBD1. CDR3 size: 15 residues. Germline V gene lookup returns CDR1 SQVTM and CDR2 ANQGSEA. After removal of 0 bases from V and 5 bases from J, the junction contained 6 bases not matched to a gene. CDR3 sequence reads: CSVEDQWTGEDTQYF. For the CDR3, the DNA is TGCAGCGTTGAAGATCAGTGGACAGGGGAAGATACGCAGTATTTT.

This clone is medium-sized (0.01 to 0.1%) in the sample. CDR3 protein: CASRVGLAGSQYF. The CDR3 nucleotides read TGTGCCAGCAGGGTGGGGCTAGCGGGATCCCAGTACTTC. The rearrangement uses TRBV2 and TRBJ2-7, with TRBD2 matching over 9 bases. Trimming at V came to 6 bases and at J to 10 bases, leaving 10 bases not matched to a gene. This CDR3 region has 13 residues. CDR1 SNHLY and CDR2 FYNNEI come from the germline V gene.

V usage is TRBV5-6 and J usage is TRBJ2-1; D could derive from TRBD1 or TRBD2 (5 bases each). Germline V gives CDR1 SGHDT, CDR2 YYEEEE. The CDR3 has 11 residues. V dropped 5 bases and J dropped 8 bases, with 8 bases sitting between them. CDR3 in amino acids: CASRSGHEQFF. For the CDR3, the DNA is TGTGCCAGCAGGTCGGGACATGAGCAGTTCTTC.

The V call is TRBV30, the J call TRBJ1-2; TRBD1 agrees at 10 bases. CDR1 is GTSNPN, CDR2 SVGIG, per germline (reference sequence). V dropped 7 bases and J dropped 4; count of bases not matched to a gene: 9. CDR3 length: 14 residues. The CDR3 sequence is CASLDRGGSYGYTF. The CDR3 nucleotides are TGTGCCTCCCTGGACAGGGGGGGCAGCTATGGCTACACCTTC.

J is TRBJ1-2 and V is TRBV4-3; D uncertain. CDR3 length equals 15 residues. Trimming stripped 1 base from V and 1 base from J, with 10 bases between. Germline V gene data show CDR1 as LGHNA and CDR2 as YSLEER. The CDR3 DNA reads TGCGCCAGCAGCCAAGTTACTACGCGTAACTATGGCTACACCTTC. The encoded protein is CASSQVTTRNYGYTF.

The chain couples TRBV15 to TRBJ2-1, with TRBD1 as a possible D gene (5 bases). Germline-derived CDR1 and CDR2 are LNHNV and YYDKDF (reference sequence). Trimming shortened V by 0 bases and J by 0 bases, and 6 bases separated the two germline ends. The CDR3 runs 15 residues. The CDR3 DNA reads TGTGCCACCAGCAGAGATCAGGGCTCCTACAATGAGCAGTTCTTC. It specifies CATSRDQGSYNEQFF.